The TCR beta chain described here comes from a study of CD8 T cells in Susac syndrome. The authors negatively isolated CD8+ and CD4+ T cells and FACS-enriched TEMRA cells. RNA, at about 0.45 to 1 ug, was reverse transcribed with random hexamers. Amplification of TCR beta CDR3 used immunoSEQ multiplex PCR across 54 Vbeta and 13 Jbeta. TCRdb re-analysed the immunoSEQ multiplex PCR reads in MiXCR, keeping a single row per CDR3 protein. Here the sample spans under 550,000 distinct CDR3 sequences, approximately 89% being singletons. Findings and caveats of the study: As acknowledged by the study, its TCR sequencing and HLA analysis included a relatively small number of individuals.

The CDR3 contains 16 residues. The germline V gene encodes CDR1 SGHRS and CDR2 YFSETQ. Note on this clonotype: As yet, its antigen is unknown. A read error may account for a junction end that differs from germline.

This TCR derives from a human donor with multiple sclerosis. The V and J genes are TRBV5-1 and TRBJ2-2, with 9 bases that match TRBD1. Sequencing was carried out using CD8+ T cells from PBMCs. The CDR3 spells CASSSAPGTGIGELFF. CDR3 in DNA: TGTGCCAGCAGCTCTGCCCCTGGGACAGGGATCGGGGAGCTGTTTTTT.